The rows below give T cell receptor beta chains drawn from one sample of a study of read filtering for tumor transcriptome and immune sequencing. TCRdb reanalysed the reads using MiXCR and keeps one entry per CDR3 protein. This sample has tens of thousands of distinct CDR3 sequences, with around 13% found just once. Sequencing was performed on a population of CD138-negative cells sorted from bone marrow. The receptors were sampled from a donor older than 35 with multiple myeloma. Both conserved end residues are part of each CDR3.

v_call: TRBV30; j_call: TRBJ1-1; cdr3_aa: CAGVRAGGTEAFF
v_call: TRBV6-2/TRBV6-3; j_call: TRBJ2-1; cdr3_aa: CASSHPLDSYYNEQFF
v_call: TRBV2; j_call: TRBJ1-2; cdr3_aa: CASTPGGLYGYTF
v_call: TRBV27; j_call: TRBJ2-7; cdr3_aa: CASRRDTTRSYEQYF
v_call: TRBV6-5; j_call: TRBJ1-6; cdr3_aa: CASRKTGTANSPLHF
v_call: TRBV7-9; j_call: TRBJ2-1; cdr3_aa: CASTSTVGTLMNEQFF
v_call: TRBV15; j_call: TRBJ2-1; cdr3_aa: CATRPGTSDYNEQFF
v_call: TRBV3-1; j_call: TRBJ2-1; cdr3_aa: CASSQVFGGKGANEQFF
v_call: TRBV6-5; j_call: TRBJ2-2; cdr3_aa: CASSLSYWNTGELFF
v_call: TRBV7-8; j_call: TRBJ1-1; cdr3_aa: CASSPRDPTSNTEAFF
v_call: TRBV7-2; j_call: TRBJ2-3; cdr3_aa: CASSPRGSSTDTQYF
v_call: TRBV7-9; j_call: TRBJ2-7; cdr3_aa: CASSSGTGAYEQYF
v_call: TRBV29-1; j_call: TRBJ2-3; cdr3_aa: CSVDESGVPHGTQYF
v_call: TRBV11-2; j_call: TRBJ1-3; cdr3_aa: CASSLGESGNTIYF
v_call: TRBV12-3/TRBV12-4; j_call: TRBJ1-1; cdr3_aa: CACSSTGNTEAFF
v_call: TRBV24-1; j_call: TRBJ2-1; cdr3_aa: CATSVGQGGVNEQFF
v_call: TRBV7-9; j_call: TRBJ2-7; cdr3_aa: CASSSTSGSYEQYF
v_call: TRBV25-1; j_call: TRBJ1-1; cdr3_aa: CASSEVGRAEAFF
v_call: TRBV27; j_call: TRBJ2-7; cdr3_aa: CAGSPSERGTYEQYF
v_call: TRBV7-8; j_call: TRBJ2-3; cdr3_aa: CASSFGRTDTQYF
v_call: TRBV27; j_call: TRBJ2-2; cdr3_aa: CASRPLTGETGELFF
v_call: TRBV7-2; j_call: TRBJ2-7; cdr3_aa: CASSSEQGRYEQYF
v_call: TRBV12-3/TRBV12-4; j_call: TRBJ2-5; cdr3_aa: CASSFRQGGQETQYF
v_call: TRBV5-1; j_call: TRBJ2-2; cdr3_aa: CASSLLQGNTGELFF
v_call: TRBV20-1; j_call: TRBJ2-7; cdr3_aa: CSARSGAAPSYEQYF
v_call: TRBV7-9; j_call: TRBJ1-1; cdr3_aa: CATLGTRNTEAFF
v_call: TRBV2; j_call: TRBJ2-7; cdr3_aa: CASSAGTGVLYEQYF